These T cell receptor beta chains were read from a single sample in a study of early T cells in non-severe SARS-CoV-2 infection. TCRdb reanalysed the 5' RACE reads using MiXCR and keeps one entry per CDR3 protein. The sample lists about 26,000 distinct CDR3 sequences; approximately 4.6% were seen once. Source material: whole blood. All receptors derive from an adult who was a healthcare worker with PCR-confirmed SARS-CoV-2 infection or an uninfected control (not recorded which). Both conserved end residues are part of each CDR3.

V gene	J gene	CDR3 protein
TRBV6-4	TRBJ2-2	CASKNDMNTGELFF
TRBV7-2	TRBJ2-3	CASSLVRATDTQYF
TRBV18	TRBJ2-7	CASSPQGQGAFYEQYF
TRBV11-3	TRBJ2-1	CASSLGLRGSGSSEQFF
TRBV18	TRBJ1-1	CASSRRVNTEAFF
TRBV10-3	TRBJ1-5	CAISESNQPQHF
TRBV10-1	TRBJ2-4	CASTSSPGIPLIVVAKNIQYF
TRBV20-1	TRBJ1-1	CSARGGGLVTEAFF
TRBV29-1	TRBJ2-3	CSVFKDTQYF
TRBV4-1	TRBJ2-3	CASSQAPARRTDTQYF
TRBV7-2	TRBJ2-1	CASSWPLKAGLLYNEQFF
TRBV4-2	TRBJ2-1	CASSQEYGLAARQFF
TRBV5-1	TRBJ2-1	CASSVSGTKINEQFF
TRBV28	TRBJ2-7	CATLSGAVYEQYF
TRBV5-1	TRBJ2-1	CASSLGGLSPEQFF
TRBV11-2	TRBJ2-2	CASSLGTGVGTGELFF
TRBV20-1	TRBJ1-1	CSASNPGQGGTEAFF
TRBV6-6	TRBJ2-7	CASRWDRVGGEQYF
TRBV10-1	TRBJ2-3	CASTAGLDADTQYF
TRBV4-1	TRBJ2-2	CASRAQGGNTGELFF
TRBV6-2/TRBV6-3	TRBJ2-3	CASSYSYLRLAGDTDTQYF
TRBV7-3	TRBJ2-1	CASSLSRTTYNEQFF
TRBV30	TRBJ2-3	CAWNPGTVLTDTQYF
TRBV7-8	TRBJ1-2	CASSLGLGGYTF
TRBV2	TRBJ2-6	CASTWDGLSGANVLTF
TRBV6-1	TRBJ2-3	CASTDEVRGGSDTQYF
TRBV18	TRBJ2-5	CASSPPTSRQETQYF
TRBV10-2	TRBJ2-1	CATQNSGLGYNEQFF